What follows are 7 T cell receptor beta chains derived from one specimen sequenced in a study of cytomegalovirus exposure and HLA in healthy donors (dated by TCRdb to about 2017). The library was produced with the immunoSEQ multiplex PCR assay. For the multiplex PCR, a mixture combining 60 forward primers for TCR Vbeta segments and 13 reverse primers for TCR Jbeta segments was used. TCRdb obtained this table from immuneACCESS and retained in-frame rearrangements with V and J assigned. These tables miss some clones; where compared with another copy, unresolved V genes account for less than half of the shortfall, and the remainder is unexplained. Counted in this sample were 130,000 to 150,000 clones; around 83% of them appeared once. Of the sample, 3.5% to 5% is held by the ten largest clones. Sequencing used PBMCs. The receptors come from a man aged 35-49 years in good health and CMV-seropositive.

The chain carries TRBV25-1 and TRBJ2-3; a possible D gene is TRBD2 (6 bases). Per germline, CDR1 MGHDK and CDR2 SYGVNS. The CDR3 length is 14 residues. Between the trimmed V and J ends, which lost 4 bases and 2 bases, there was a span of 10 bases. CDR3 nucleotides: TGTGCCAGCAGTGTCGCGGGATCCACAGATACGCAGTATTTT. Its protein product is CASSVAGSTDTQYF.

V usage is TRBV7-9 and J usage is TRBJ2-1; possibly TRBD1 for D (5 bases). CDR1 is SEHNR and CDR2 is FQNEAQ in the germline V gene (reference sequence). Trimming removed 3 bases at V and 4 bases at J, with 7 bases between. The CDR3 runs to 13 residues. The CDR3 sequence: CASSFRVYNEQFF. Written as DNA, the CDR3 is TGTGCCAGCAGCTTCAGGGTGTACAATGAGCAGTTCTTC.

This clone was picked up one time. This chain joins TRBV18 and TRBJ1-4; D uncertain. Germline lookup yields CDR1 KGHSH and CDR2 LQKENI. The CDR3 extends over 14 amino acids. V was shortened by 0 bases and J by 8 bases, with 10 bases between the two germline ends. CDR3 in DNA: TGTGCCAGCTCACCACCCGGGGTTAAAGAAAAACTGTTTTTT. It is translated as CASSPPGVKEKLFF.

This clone showed up just once. This sequence joins TRBV5-1 and TRBJ2-5; a weak D match, TRBD1 (6 bases). The CDR3 consists of 15 residues. V shed 1 base and J shed 4 bases, with 14 bases lying between them. Germline V gene data show CDR1 as SGHRS and CDR2 as YFSETQ. In DNA form, the CDR3 reads TGCGCCAGCAGCTTGTACAGGGAGATTAGAGAGACCCAGTACTTC. Translating gives CASSLYREIRETQYF.

The V gene is TRBV4-3, the J gene TRBJ1-2; TRBD1 matches at 8 bases. CDR3 size: 18 residues. Germline V CDR1 and CDR2: LGHNA, YSLEER. Trimming removed 0 bases from V and 0 bases from J; junction bases left unmatched: 9. CDR3 in amino acids: CASSQDTTRQGTNYGYTF. CDR3 bases: TGCGCCAGCAGCCAAGATACAACCCGACAGGGGACTAACTATGGCTACACCTTC.

J is TRBJ2-7 and V is TRBV30; TRBD1 aligns across 7 bases. With V trimmed by 3 bases and J by 2 bases, 7 bases remained unmatched. Looked up from germline, CDR1 is GTSNPN and CDR2 is SVGIG (reference sequence). This CDR3 region has 14 residues. Written as DNA, the CDR3 is TGTGCCTGGAGCCTGACAGGGTTGGCCTACGAGCAGTACTTC. Protein: CAWSLTGLAYEQYF.

The chain joins TRBV12-5 to TRBJ2-7; maybe TRBD1 (5 bases). CDR3 length: 13 amino acids. In germline, CDR1 is LGHNT, CDR2 FRNRAP. Trimming removed 7 bases from V and 0 bases from J, with 10 bases in between. For the CDR3, the DNA is TGTGCTAGTGAACCGACAGACTCCTACGAGCAGTACTTC. It is translated as CASEPTDSYEQYF.